Shown below are 25 T cell receptor beta chains from a single sample sequenced in a study of blood T cell repertoires in COVID-19. Only in-frame clones appear in the TCRdb table, and some are missing; sequencing was by immunoSEQ multiplex PCR. The table has about 160,000 clones, about 84% seen once; the top ten hold 6%. The sequencing input was PBMCs or T cells enriched from blood (not recorded which). These receptors all come from a man aged 40-49 years who had recovered from COVID-19.

This clone was observed a few times. V usage is TRBV27 and J usage is TRBJ2-2; D perhaps matches TRBD2 (5 bases). Germline V CDR1 and CDR2: MNHEY, SMNVEV (reference sequence). This CDR3 has 16 amino acids. The ends were cut back, 2 bases at V and 0 bases at J, with 10 bases in the middle. This chain's CDR3 is CASSLEGSANTGELFF. The CDR3 bases are TGTGCCAGCAGTTTAGAGGGCTCTGCGAACACCGGGGAGCTGTTTTTT.

The genes are TRBV11-1 and TRBJ2-1, with TRBD2 identical over 7 bases. The CDR3 runs to 15 residues. The J segment lost 6 bases and the V segment lost 1 base, leaving 6 bases of the junction unmatched. Germline lookup yields CDR1 SGHAT and CDR2 FQDESV (reference sequence). CDR3 loop: CASSLERGPGNEQFF. The CDR3 nucleotides are TGTGCCAGCAGCTTAGAGCGGGGACCCGGCAATGAGCAGTTCTTC.

The gene calls are TRBV7-9 and TRBJ2-3; TRBD2 aligns across 7 bases. The germline V gene has CDR1 SEHNR and CDR2 FQNEAQ (reference sequence). CDR3 length equals 13 residues. V shed 8 bases, J shed 2 bases, and the junction held 4 bases outside the gene matches. The CDR3 sequence: CASHTSDTDTQYF. The CDR3, as DNA: TGTGCCAGCCATACTAGCGACACAGATACGCAGTATTTT.

The chain's CDR3 is CASSLLRRGGDGYTF. The CDR3 nucleotides read TGTGCCAGTAGTCTCCTCCGGAGGGGGGGGGATGGCTACACCTTC. This rearrangement joins TRBV19 to TRBJ1-2, with a possible D match to TRBD1 (6 bases). The length of the CDR3 is 15 residues. With 5 bases removed from V and 6 bases from J, the gap between germline ends came to 19 bases. Germline-derived CDR1 and CDR2 are LNHDA and SQIVND (reference sequence).

This chain uses TRBV7-3 with TRBJ2-5; the match to TRBD2 covers 11 bases. The J segment lost 7 bases and the V segment lost 5 bases, leaving 12 bases of the junction unmatched. CDR1 is SGHTA, CDR2 FQGTGA, per germline. The CDR3 has 16 residues. CDR3 DNA sequence: TGTGCCAGCAGCACCCAGCACGGGGGGACTAGCGGGACCCAGTACTTC. Translating it yields CASSTQHGGTSGTQYF.

This chain joins TRBV14 and TRBJ1-2, with D possibly matching TRBD1 (6 bases). Germline CDR1 and CDR2: SGHDN and FVKESK. This CDR3 comprises 13 residues. V lost 6 bases to trimming and J lost 7 bases, with 15 bases between them. CDR3 sequence (DNA): TGTGCCAGCAGTCTACAGGGAGCTCGTGGCTACACCTTC. Translating it yields CASSLQGARGYTF.

The chain couples TRBV10-3 to TRBJ1-3, with unresolved D. V shed 3 bases and J shed 1 base, with 7 bases lying between them. The germline V gene has CDR1 ENHRY and CDR2 SYGVKD. This CDR3 is built from 14 residues. The CDR3 reads CAISERSSGNTIYF. CDR3 DNA sequence: TGTGCCATCAGTGAAAGGAGTTCTGGAAACACCATATATTTT.

The chain couples TRBV24-1 to TRBJ1-1; 7 bases align to TRBD1. The V gene's germline CDR1 is KGHDR and CDR2 SFDVKD. V lost 3 bases, J lost 14 bases, and 8 bases stayed unmatched. CDR3 length: 12 residues. The CDR3 loop is CATSDATGVRFF. The CDR3 coding sequence is TGTGCCACCAGTGATGCCACAGGGGTTAGGTTCTTT.

The chain combines TRBV3-1 (or the pseudogene TRBV3-2) with TRBJ2-3; TRBD2 agrees at 9 bases. This CDR3 is built from 16 residues. Unmatched junction bases numbered 7, after V lost 4 bases and J lost 2 bases. Germline V lookup: CDR1 LGHDT, CDR2 YNNKEL (reference sequence). As DNA, the CDR3 is TGTGCCAGCAGCCCAGCGGGGGGCCTCTTCACAGATACGCAGTATTTT. Protein sequence: CASSPAGGLFTDTQYF.

The rearrangement links TRBV5-4 to TRBJ2-5; 7 positions match TRBD1. V lost 5 bases to trimming and J lost 5 bases; unmatched junction nucleotides: 12. The germline CDR1 and CDR2 sequences are SGHNT and YYREEE (reference sequence). This CDR3 contains 15 residues. The CDR3 loop is CASRYRGEIDETQYF. The CDR3 DNA sequence: TGTGCCAGCAGATACAGGGGCGAGATCGACGAGACCCAGTACTTC.

The chain recombines TRBV7-2 with TRBJ1-4, with D possibly matching TRBD1 (5 bases). With 1 base removed from V and 7 bases from J, the gap between germline ends came to 16 bases. The CDR3 is 16 amino acids. CDR1 is SGHTA, CDR2 FQGNSA, per germline. The CDR3 reads CASSLVTGLGGEKLFF. CDR3 nucleotides: TGTGCCAGCAGCTTAGTTACCGGACTGGGGGGTGAAAAACTGTTTTTT. Drawing the rest from reference TRBV7-2 and TRBJ1-4, the complete variable domain is GAGVSQSPSNKVTEKGKDVELRCDPISGHTALYWYRQSLGQGLEFLIYFQGNSAPDKSGLPSDRFSAERTGGSVSTLTIQRTQQEDSAVYLCASSLVTGLGGEKLFFGSGTQLSVL.

This chain uses TRBV18 with TRBJ1-3; 9 positions match TRBD1. V lost 0 bases, J lost 4 bases, and 7 bases stayed unmatched. This CDR3 spans 17 amino acids. CDR1 and CDR2 (germline): KGHSH, LQKENI. The CDR3 sequence is CASSPPGQGRRGNTIYF. The CDR3 nucleotides read TGTGCCAGCTCACCACCGGGACAGGGAAGACGCGGAAACACCATATATTTT.

This clone occurred a few times. V gene TRBV2 combines with J gene TRBJ1-5; 8 bases are a match to TRBD1. Trimming at V came to 6 bases and at J to 7 bases, leaving 8 bases not matched to a gene. The CDR3 loop spans 14 amino acids. Germline V CDR1 and CDR2: SNHLY, FYNNEI. CDR3 DNA: TGTGCCAGCAGAGGCTCAGGGGGCTTACAGCCCCAGCATTTT. The encoded protein is CASRGSGGLQPQHF. Looking up the rest from reference TRBV2 and TRBJ1-5 gives the full variable domain: EPEVTQTPSHQVTQMGQEVILRCVPISNHLYFYWYRQILGQKVEFLVSFYNNEISEKSEIFDDQFSVERPDGSNFTLKIRSTKLEDSAMYFCASRGSGGLQPQHFGDGTRLSIL.

This clone is a singleton in its sample. V is TRBV5-1 and J is TRBJ1-1; weak D call: TRBD1 (5 bases). This CDR3 has 14 amino acids. The germline V gene encodes CDR1 SGHRS and CDR2 YFSETQ. With 5 bases removed from V and 3 bases from J, the gap between germline ends came to 14 bases. CDR3 nucleotides: TGCGCCAGCAGGCCCGCTCGGGGGGACACTGAAGCTTTCTTT. It codes for CASRPARGDTEAFF. Supplemented by reference TRBV5-1 and TRBJ1-1, the full variable domain reads KAGVTQTPRYLIKTRGQQVTLSCSPISGHRSVSWYQQTPGQGLQFLFEYFSETQRNKGNFPGRFSGRQFSNSRSEMNVSTLELGDSALYLCASRPARGDTEAFFGQGTRLTVV.

V and J are TRBV3-1 (or the pseudogene TRBV3-2) and TRBJ2-5, with D tentatively TRBD2 (6 bases). The CDR3 covers 12 residues. The germline gives CDR1 LGHDT, CDR2 YNNKEL (reference sequence). V was shortened by 8 bases and J by 3 bases, with 10 bases between the two germline ends. The CDR3 nucleotides read TGTGCCAGCGCGGGGCTCGAAGAGACCCAGTACTTC. The encoded protein is CASAGLEETQYF.

This clone was counted once. V and J are TRBV6-5 and TRBJ1-1, with D perhaps TRBD1 (5 bases). CDR3 length: 11 amino acids. V was cut by 2 bases and J by 7 bases, with 5 bases left in between. Germline assignment: CDR1 MNHEY and CDR2 SVGAGI. CDR3 sequence (DNA): TGTGCCAGCAGTTACACAGGTGAAGCTTTCTTT. Translating it yields CASSYTGEAFF.

This clone was observed a few times. The gene calls are TRBV7-3 and TRBJ2-3, with 8 bases fitting TRBD1. The length of the CDR3 is 23 residues. CDR1 SGHTA and CDR2 FQGTGA come from the germline V gene. V dropped 1 base and J dropped 1; count of bases not matched to a gene: 25. CDR3 in DNA: TGTGCCAGCAGCTTAATTCGGGACAGGACTTTGGAACCCCCGTTTAGAGGCACAGATACGCAGTATTTT. This translates into CASSLIRDRTLEPPFRGTDTQYF.

This rearrangement joins TRBV6-5 to TRBJ2-1; 9 nucleotides line up with TRBD1. Looked up from germline, CDR1 is MNHEY and CDR2 is SVGAGI. The CDR3 consists of 14 residues. Trimming at V came to 5 bases and at J to 6 bases, leaving 5 bases not matched to a gene. The CDR3 DNA reads as TGTGCCAGCAGTCCAGGGACAGGGCTCAATGAGCAGTTCTTC. Translation gives CASSPGTGLNEQFF.

The rearrangement uses TRBV6-5 and TRBJ1-2, with D uncertain. This CDR3 has 10 residues. V was shortened by 8 bases and J by 3 bases, with 4 bases between the two germline ends. Germline loops: CDR1 MNHEY, CDR2 SVGAGI. The CDR3 loop is CASEHYGYTF. The CDR3 DNA reads as TGTGCCAGCGAGCACTATGGCTACACCTTC.

The V gene is TRBV7-8, the J gene TRBJ2-7; possibly TRBD2 for D (5 bases). Germline CDR1 is SGHVS and CDR2 is FQNEAQ. V was trimmed by 1 base and J by 2 bases, leaving 12 bases between them. The CDR3 covers 15 residues. CDR3 DNA sequence: TGTGCCAGCAGCTTAGGGGCGGGCTCACCCTACGAGCAGTACTTC. Translating gives CASSLGAGSPYEQYF.

This clone appeared a few times. V usage is TRBV7-9 and J usage is TRBJ2-3; possible D gene TRBD1, 5 bases. V lost 3 bases, J lost 3 bases, and 13 bases lay in between. The CDR3 sequence is 15 residues long. Germline CDR1 SEHNR, CDR2 FQNEAQ (reference sequence). The CDR3 sequence: CASSFGPRQTDTQYF. CDR3 coding DNA: TGTGCCAGCAGCTTCGGGCCGCGACAGACAGATACGCAGTATTTT.

The chain is built from TRBV7-3 and TRBJ2-1; 8 bases are shared with TRBD2. Trimming removed 6 bases from V and 8 bases from J; junction bases left unmatched: 9. The CDR3 is made up of 14 amino acids. The germline V gene has CDR1 SGHTA and CDR2 FQGTGA. CDR3 residues: CASSPGTSLDEQFF. The DNA of the CDR3 is TGTGCCAGCAGTCCTGGGACTAGTTTGGATGAGCAGTTCTTC.

The J gene is TRBJ1-1, the V gene TRBV6-5; D gene ambiguous. Trimming left V 6 bases short and J 3 bases short, with 5 bases between. Germline CDR1 MNHEY, CDR2 SVGAGI. The CDR3 length is 11 residues. The CDR3 reads CASRDYTEAFF. In DNA, the CDR3 is TGTGCCAGCAGGGACTACACTGAAGCTTTCTTT.

J is TRBJ2-3 and V is TRBV3-1 (or the pseudogene TRBV3-2); 7 positions agree with TRBD2. CDR1 and CDR2 from the germline V gene are LGHDT and YNNKEL (reference sequence). The CDR3 has 16 residues. V trimming: 5 bases; J trimming: 6 bases; junction bases outside the gene matches: 14. The CDR3 sequence is CASSLRLAAPEDTQYF. The DNA for the CDR3 is TGTGCCAGCAGCTTGCGACTAGCAGCTCCGGAGGATACGCAGTATTTT.

At least ten counts were recorded for this clone. This same CDR3 is encoded by further DNA sequences in the sample. The gene calls are TRBV7-9 and TRBJ1-1; no firm D call. V was pared by 4 bases and J by 3 bases, with 3 bases between. Germline CDR1 SEHNR, CDR2 FQNEAQ (reference sequence). The CDR3 runs to 11 residues. The CDR3 region is CASSSYTEAFF. The CDR3 DNA follows: TGTGCCAGCAGCTCATACACTGAAGCTTTCTTT. The entire variable domain, with the rest obtained from reference TRBV7-9 and TRBJ1-1, is as follows: DTGVSQNPRHKITKRGQNVTFRCDPISEHNRLYWYRQTLGQGPEFLTYFQNEAQLEKSRLLSDRFSAERPKGSFSTLEIQRTEQGDSAMYLCASSSYTEAFFGQGTRLTVV.